This T cell receptor (beta chain) was recovered during a study of shared clonotypes between healthy human individuals. The length of the CDR3 is 18 residues. With 0 bases removed from V and 6 bases from J, the gap between germline ends came to 21 bases. Per germline, CDR1 SGDLS and CDR2 YYNGEE. Study outcomes and limitations: Rarefaction gave evidence that sorted-subset sequencing remained incomplete despite large depth. Enrolling few donors narrowed the genetic and exposure-history diversity that was represented. Across a handful of donors, naive CD4 shared around 5.3%, naive CD8 more than 3%, memory CD4 less than 2.5%, memory CD8 roughly 0.37%.

Profiled with immunoSEQ multiplex PCR; TCRdb holds only in-frame clones, not every one. The sample contains 1.5 million to 2.5 million clones, about 94% of which appear only once. Note on this clone: The antigen is undetermined.

Naive CD8 populations comprised CD45RO-negative cells positively selected for CCR7, excluding terminally differentiated effector memory CD45RA+ cells. This clonotype originated in a man younger than 30 in good health. The chain employs TRBV9 and TRBJ2-2; D tentatively fits TRBD1 or TRBD2 (5 bases each). Sequencing was done on a sample of naive CD8+ T cells sorted from blood. CDR3 region: CASSVDSEGPGFSGELFF. CDR3 sequence (DNA): TGTGCCAGCAGCGTAGATTCCGAGGGGCCCGGATTTTCCGGGGAGCTGTTTTTT.